These T cell receptor beta chains were read from a single sample in a study of T cell responses to AZD1222 COVID-19 vaccine. Profiled with immunoSEQ multiplex PCR; TCRdb holds only in-frame clones, not every one. The sample shows around 130,000 clones, approximately 94% of them seen only once. The sample was peripheral blood, taken on day 0 of AZD1222 vaccination. The receptor source for this set is an adult in good health. CDR3s include the opening cysteine and the closing phenylalanine or tryptophan. Fields, in order: clone size, D gene, V gene, J gene, CDR3 protein, CDR3 DNA. A D gene is named only where the DNA matches it firmly. Clone size is shown for a subset of rows, as once, few, many or a class of expanded clone.

clone size: NA
D gene: NA
V gene: TRBV19
J gene: TRBJ2-7
CDR3 protein: CASSKELSSYEQYF
CDR3 DNA: TGTGCCAGTTCTAAGGAGTTAAGTTCCTACGAGCAGTACTTC

clone size: NA
D gene: TRBD1
V gene: TRBV5-5
J gene: TRBJ1-2
CDR3 protein: CASSATGTAVGYTF
CDR3 DNA: TGTGCCAGCAGCGCAACCGGGACAGCCGTCGGCTACACCTTC

clone size: NA
D gene: NA
V gene: TRBV21-1
J gene: TRBJ2-7
CDR3 protein: CASNLIGQVYSYEQYF
CDR3 DNA: TGTGCCAGCAACCTTATTGGACAGGTGTACTCCTACGAGCAGTACTTC

clone size: NA
D gene: NA
V gene: TRBV29-1
J gene: TRBJ1-1
CDR3 protein: CSVIPQGWGTEAFF
CDR3 DNA: TGCAGCGTTATTCCCCAGGGGTGGGGGACTGAAGCTTTCTTT

clone size: NA
D gene: TRBD1
V gene: TRBV7-9
J gene: TRBJ2-7
CDR3 protein: CASSLTGTYEQYF
CDR3 DNA: TGTGCCAGCAGCTTGACAGGGACCTACGAGCAGTACTTC

clone size: NA
D gene: NA
V gene: TRBV28
J gene: TRBJ1-1
CDR3 protein: CASSFDGRDTEAFF
CDR3 DNA: TGTGCCAGCAGTTTTGACGGGAGAGACACTGAAGCTTTCTTT

clone size: once
D gene: NA
V gene: TRBV7-2
J gene: TRBJ2-1
CDR3 protein: CASSSPPSSTPYNEQFF
CDR3 DNA: TGTGCCAGCAGCTCTCCCCCCTCGTCGACCCCCTACAATGAGCAGTTCTTC

clone size: NA
D gene: NA
V gene: TRBV5-4
J gene: TRBJ2-2
CDR3 protein: CASSLAGARGTGELFF
CDR3 DNA: TGTGCCAGCAGCTTGGCAGGGGCGAGGGGCACCGGGGAGCTGTTTTTT

clone size: NA
D gene: TRBD1
V gene: TRBV6-2/TRBV6-3
J gene: TRBJ1-5
CDR3 protein: CASSKGQGYNQPQHF
CDR3 DNA: TGTGCCAGCAGCAAAGGACAGGGCTACAATCAGCCCCAGCATTTT

clone size: NA
D gene: TRBD2
V gene: TRBV4-1
J gene: TRBJ2-1
CDR3 protein: CASSQYLAGFDHEQFF
CDR3 DNA: TGCGCCAGCAGCCAATACCTAGCGGGATTCGACCATGAGCAGTTCTTC

clone size: NA
D gene: NA
V gene: TRBV28
J gene: TRBJ2-7
CDR3 protein: CASSLQPGSGGIYEQYF
CDR3 DNA: TGTGCCAGCAGTTTACAACCCGGCTCGGGGGGCATCTACGAGCAGTACTTC

clone size: NA
D gene: TRBD1
V gene: TRBV24-1
J gene: TRBJ2-2
CDR3 protein: CATSDPGQGNTGELFF
CDR3 DNA: TGTGCCACCAGTGACCCGGGACAGGGGAACACCGGGGAGCTGTTTTTT

clone size: few
D gene: NA
V gene: TRBV29-1
J gene: TRBJ1-3
CDR3 protein: CSVVSVGNTIYF
CDR3 DNA: TGCAGCGTTGTGTCCGTCGGAAACACCATATATTTT

clone size: many
D gene: NA
V gene: TRBV3-1/TRBV3-2
J gene: TRBJ1-5
CDR3 protein: CASTTGYSNQPQHF
CDR3 DNA: TGTGCCAGCACCACAGGGTATAGCAATCAGCCCCAGCATTTT

clone size: NA
D gene: NA
V gene: TRBV2
J gene: TRBJ2-3
CDR3 protein: CASRESGGTQYF
CDR3 DNA: TGTGCCAGCAGGGAGTCCGGGGGTACGCAGTATTTT

clone size: NA
D gene: TRBD1
V gene: TRBV10-3
J gene: TRBJ1-6
CDR3 protein: CAISELAGGYSSYNSPLHF
CDR3 DNA: TGTGCCATCAGTGAGTTGGCAGGGGGCTATAGCTCCTATAATTCACCCCTCCACTTT

clone size: NA
D gene: TRBD1
V gene: TRBV28
J gene: TRBJ1-6
CDR3 protein: CASSGTEYNSPLHF
CDR3 DNA: TGTGCCAGCAGTGGGACAGAGTATAATTCACCCCTCCACTTT

clone size: NA
D gene: NA
V gene: TRBV7-2
J gene: TRBJ1-2
CDR3 protein: CASSSWTGTYGYTF
CDR3 DNA: TGTGCCAGCAGCTCTTGGACGGGTACCTATGGCTACACCTTC

clone size: NA
D gene: NA
V gene: TRBV21-1
J gene: TRBJ1-5
CDR3 protein: CASSNGKSPRDYSNQPQHF
CDR3 DNA: TGTGCCAGCAGCAACGGAAAAAGCCCCAGGGATTATAGCAATCAGCCCCAGCATTTT

clone size: NA
D gene: NA
V gene: TRBV4-1
J gene: TRBJ1-1
CDR3 protein: CASRKTVLNTEAFF
CDR3 DNA: TGCGCCAGCAGAAAGACAGTTTTGAACACTGAAGCTTTCTTT

clone size: NA
D gene: TRBD2
V gene: TRBV2
J gene: TRBJ2-5
CDR3 protein: CASSRHRAGTSGRETQYF
CDR3 DNA: TGTGCCAGCAGTCGGCACCGAGCAGGGACTAGCGGGAGAGAGACCCAGTACTTC

clone size: NA
D gene: NA
V gene: TRBV28
J gene: TRBJ1-3
CDR3 protein: CASSSRGEGNTIYF
CDR3 DNA: TGTGCCAGCAGTTCACGGGGGGAAGGAAACACCATATATTTT

clone size: NA
D gene: TRBD2
V gene: TRBV9
J gene: TRBJ2-1
CDR3 protein: CASSVGTSGYNEQFF
CDR3 DNA: TGTGCCAGCAGCGTAGGCACTAGCGGGTACAATGAGCAGTTCTTC

clone size: NA
D gene: NA
V gene: TRBV6-2/TRBV6-3
J gene: TRBJ2-2
CDR3 protein: CASSWPGELFF
CDR3 DNA: TGTGCCAGCAGCTGGCCCGGGGAGCTGTTTTTT

clone size: NA
D gene: TRBD2
V gene: TRBV19
J gene: TRBJ2-1
CDR3 protein: CASSPNPSGNEQFF
CDR3 DNA: TGTGCCAGTAGTCCCAATCCTAGCGGCAATGAGCAGTTCTTC

clone size: NA
D gene: NA
V gene: TRBV4-3
J gene: TRBJ1-1
CDR3 protein: CASSQGPPHGDMGFPNTEAFF
CDR3 DNA: TGCGCCAGCAGCCAGGGACCCCCTCATGGGGACATGGGTTTCCCGAACACTGAAGCTTTCTTT

clone size: NA
D gene: NA
V gene: TRBV18
J gene: TRBJ2-7
CDR3 protein: CASSYRGGVGLNEQYF
CDR3 DNA: TGTGCCAGCTCATACAGGGGGGGAGTAGGTTTGAACGAGCAGTACTTC

clone size: NA
D gene: TRBD2
V gene: TRBV7-9
J gene: TRBJ2-7
CDR3 protein: CASSPIGLAGGYEQYF
CDR3 DNA: TGTGCCAGCAGCCCAATAGGACTAGCGGGAGGCTACGAGCAGTACTTC

clone size: NA
D gene: NA
V gene: TRBV24-1
J gene: TRBJ1-4
CDR3 protein: CATSDFLTNEKLFF
CDR3 DNA: TGTGCCACCAGTGATTTCTTAACTAATGAAAAACTGTTTTTT

clone size: NA
D gene: NA
V gene: TRBV18
J gene: TRBJ2-1
CDR3 protein: CASSPLSGNEQFF
CDR3 DNA: TGTGCCAGCTCACCACTGAGCGGGAATGAGCAGTTCTTC

clone size: NA
D gene: TRBD1
V gene: TRBV6-5
J gene: TRBJ1-2
CDR3 protein: CASSPRQGADGYTF
CDR3 DNA: TGTGCCAGCAGCCCCCGACAGGGGGCGGATGGCTACACCTTC

clone size: NA
D gene: TRBD2
V gene: TRBV6-6
J gene: TRBJ2-7
CDR3 protein: CASSYKGSGNSYEQYF
CDR3 DNA: TGTGCCAGCAGTTACAAAGGTAGCGGGAACTCCTACGAGCAGTACTTC

clone size: NA
D gene: NA
V gene: TRBV6-5
J gene: TRBJ2-7
CDR3 protein: CASTPPGPLYEQYF
CDR3 DNA: TGTGCCAGCACCCCCCCGGGCCCACTCTACGAGCAGTACTTC

clone size: NA
D gene: NA
V gene: TRBV5-6
J gene: TRBJ1-5
CDR3 protein: CASSPRGDQPQHF
CDR3 DNA: TGTGCCAGCAGCCCGAGGGGGGATCAGCCCCAGCATTTT

clone size: NA
D gene: NA
V gene: TRBV7-3
J gene: TRBJ2-2
CDR3 protein: CASSEFNTGELFF
CDR3 DNA: TGTGCCAGCAGCGAGTTTAACACCGGGGAGCTGTTTTTT

clone size: NA
D gene: NA
V gene: TRBV7-9
J gene: TRBJ2-3
CDR3 protein: CASGGQVGGDTQYF
CDR3 DNA: TGTGCCAGCGGAGGACAGGTCGGAGGGGATACGCAGTATTTT

clone size: NA
D gene: NA
V gene: TRBV5-1
J gene: TRBJ1-3
CDR3 protein: CASSSGSSGNTIYF
CDR3 DNA: TGCGCCAGCAGCTCAGGAAGCTCTGGAAACACCATATATTTT

clone size: NA
D gene: NA
V gene: TRBV11-2
J gene: TRBJ2-7
CDR3 protein: CASSFQYEQYF
CDR3 DNA: TGTGCCAGCAGCTTCCAGTACGAGCAGTACTTC

clone size: NA
D gene: TRBD2
V gene: TRBV11-2
J gene: TRBJ2-7
CDR3 protein: CASSLSLAGVGGATSEQYF
CDR3 DNA: TGTGCCAGCAGCTTAAGTCTAGCGGGAGTCGGTGGGGCTACTTCCGAGCAGTACTTC

clone size: NA
D gene: NA
V gene: TRBV6-1
J gene: TRBJ1-2
CDR3 protein: CASSDQVGYTF
CDR3 DNA: TGTGCCAGCAGTGATCAGGTTGGCTACACCTTC

clone size: NA
D gene: TRBD1
V gene: TRBV29-1
J gene: TRBJ2-4
CDR3 protein: CSVRRQGARNIQYF
CDR3 DNA: TGCAGCGTTCGAAGACAGGGGGCTCGGAACATTCAGTACTTC

clone size: few
D gene: NA
V gene: TRBV10-3
J gene: TRBJ1-3
CDR3 protein: CAISQGPMSSGNTIYF
CDR3 DNA: TGTGCCATCAGTCAGGGACCCATGAGCTCTGGAAACACCATATATTTT

clone size: NA
D gene: NA
V gene: TRBV30
J gene: TRBJ1-5
CDR3 protein: CAWSQAGSNQPQHF
CDR3 DNA: TGTGCCTGGAGTCAAGCAGGGAGCAATCAGCCCCAGCATTTT